Below are 27 T cell receptor beta chains sequenced from a single sample in a study of blood T cell repertoires in COVID-19. Libraries were prepared by immunoSEQ multiplex PCR; TCRdb keeps only in-frame clonotypes and omits some of them. The table lists about 190,000 clones, around 82% of them singletons. Sequencing input: PBMCs or T cells enriched from blood (not recorded which). The receptors were gathered from a woman aged 50 to 60 with acute COVID-19.

This clone has only a few counts. The rearrangement uses TRBV27 and TRBJ2-3; 8 bases line up with TRBD1. The junction had 8 bases not matched to a gene; V was cut back by 8 bases and J by 4 bases. CDR3 length: 14 amino acids. Germline CDR1 MNHEY, CDR2 SMNVEV (reference sequence). CDR3 protein: CASGDRGGADTQYF. In DNA form, the CDR3 reads TGTGCCAGCGGAGACAGGGGAGGCGCAGATACGCAGTATTTT.

The chain has TRBV28 and TRBJ1-5; D is uncertain. CDR3 length equals 13 residues. Trimming shortened V by 3 bases and J by 7 bases, and 10 bases separated the two germline ends. Per germline, CDR1 MDHEN and CDR2 SYDVKM. The CDR3 DNA reads TGTGCCAGCAGTTTCACCTCCGGGCAGCCCCAGCATTTT. Protein sequence: CASSFTSGQPQHF.

This clone was counted many times. The genes are TRBV6-5 and TRBJ1-5, with D possibly matching TRBD1 (5 bases). The CDR3 runs 14 residues. V was shortened by 6 bases and J by 2 bases, with 11 bases between the two germline ends. Germline V CDR1 and CDR2: MNHEY, SVGAGI. CDR3 residues: CASRLREGNQPQHF. In DNA form, the CDR3 reads TGTGCCAGCAGACTCAGGGAAGGCAATCAGCCCCAGCATTTT.

This clone showed up just a few times. The chain has TRBV7-2 and TRBJ1-2, with D perhaps matching TRBD1 (5 bases). CDR1 is SGHTA and CDR2 is FQGNSA in the germline V gene. Trimming pared 2 bases from V and 4 bases from J, leaving 14 bases between. The CDR3 loop spans 15 amino acids. The CDR3 DNA reads as TGTGCCAGCAGCTTAATGGCCCAGGGCGGCTATGGCTACACCTTC. This translates into CASSLMAQGGYGYTF.

In its sample, this clone was seen a few times. The rearrangement joins TRBV27 to TRBJ1-2; perhaps TRBD1 as D (6 bases). Germline-derived CDR1 and CDR2 are MNHEY and SMNVEV (reference sequence). The germline V and J ends were trimmed by 4 bases and 4 bases, with 16 bases remaining between them. The CDR3 is made up of 15 amino acids. For the CDR3, the DNA is TGTGCCAGCAGTTCCCTGGGTGGGGGCGGCTATGGCTACACCTTC. It translates to CASSSLGGGGYGYTF.

The chain recombines TRBV7-9 with TRBJ1-3; 8 bases agree with TRBD1. With 3 bases clipped from V and 5 bases from J, the junction kept 18 bases outside the gene matches. This CDR3 region has 19 residues. Per germline, CDR1 SEHNR and CDR2 FQNEAQ (reference sequence). Here the CDR3 reads CASSLDWGQGAIGRNTIYF. The CDR3 nucleotides are TGTGCCAGCAGCTTGGATTGGGGCCAGGGGGCGATTGGACGAAACACCATATATTTT.

The chain is built from TRBV6-5 and TRBJ1-3; tentative D call: TRBD1 (5 bases). Germline V gives CDR1 MNHEY, CDR2 SVGAGI. The V gene lost 0 bases and the J gene lost 3 bases, with 9 bases spanning the gap. CDR3 length: 15 residues. The CDR3: CASSYSDTVGNTIYF. The DNA for the CDR3 is TGTGCCAGCAGTTACTCGGACACTGTTGGAAACACCATATATTTT.

This clone was seen more than once but under ten times. The chain recombines TRBV25-1 with TRBJ1-2, with D possibly TRBD1 on 6 matching bases. This CDR3 is built from 13 residues. Trimming cost V 5 bases and J 6 bases, with 13 bases left between them. Per the germline V gene, CDR1 is MGHDK and CDR2 is SYGVNS. The DNA for the CDR3 is TGTGCCAGCAGTCGGACAGATAGGGATGGCTACACCTTC. It is translated as CASSRTDRDGYTF.

The chain is built from TRBV28 and TRBJ1-1; no clear D. The CDR3 is 14 residues long. The V gene's germline CDR1 is MDHEN and CDR2 SYDVKM. V was trimmed by 6 bases and J by 5 bases, leaving 16 bases between them. For the CDR3, the DNA is TGTGCCAGCAGAGAGACGGGGAGAGGGACTGAAGCTTTCTTT. Translating gives CASRETGRGTEAFF.

The chain recombines TRBV5-5 with TRBJ2-2; D remains ambiguous. Germline V gene sequence: CDR1 SGHKS, CDR2 YYEKEE (reference sequence). The CDR3 has 14 amino acids. V was shortened by 1 base and J by 5 bases, with 9 bases between the two germline ends. CDR3 nucleotides: TGTGCCAGCAGCTTGAACAGAGAAACCGGGGAGCTGTTTTTT. It yields the protein CASSLNRETGELFF.

The chain carries TRBV6-5 and TRBJ1-2; a weak D match, TRBD1 (6 bases). This CDR3 region has 12 residues. Germline V lookup: CDR1 MNHEY, CDR2 SVGAGI. V lost 3 bases and J lost 9, with 11 bases in between. This CDR3 reads CASSYNRVSYTF. DNA for the CDR3: TGTGCCAGCAGTTATAACAGGGTCAGCTACACCTTC.

The chain uses TRBV10-3 and TRBJ1-1; a weak D match, TRBD1 (5 bases). The CDR3 runs to 15 residues. CDR1 and CDR2 (germline): ENHRY, SYGVKD. Deletions cut 11 bases from V and 3 bases from J, with 22 bases between. The CDR3 DNA is TGTGCCTTTTCTTCGGCCGCAGGGCCGGACACTGAAGCTTTCTTT. Protein: CAFSSAAGPDTEAFF.

The chain recombines TRBV18 with TRBJ1-1; TRBD1 might be the D (5 bases). Germline V gene sequence: CDR1 KGHSH, CDR2 LQKENI. V gave up 2 bases and J gave up 1 base, with 14 bases separating them. The CDR3 spans 16 residues. The CDR3 nucleotides are TGTGCCAGCTCACCATATACTCCAAGGGGGAACACTGAAGCTTTCTTT. Residues: CASSPYTPRGNTEAFF.

This clone was seen a handful of times. CDR3 coding DNA: TGCGCCAGCAGCCAAGGCGACGGAGGTAGCGGGGAGACCCAGTACTTC. Protein sequence: CASSQGDGGSGETQYF. The chain has TRBV4-1 and TRBJ2-5; 7 nucleotides match TRBD2. This CDR3 comprises 16 residues. The junction had 10 bases not matched to a gene; V was cut back by 1 base and J by 5 bases. Looked up from germline, CDR1 is MGHRA and CDR2 is YSYEKL.

The chain links TRBV7-8 to TRBJ2-2; a weak D match, TRBD2 (6 bases). The V gene's germline CDR1 is SGHVS and CDR2 FQNEAQ. Trimming removed 5 bases from V and 0 bases from J, with 13 bases in between. This CDR3 is built from 16 residues. CDR3 region: CASSISGLANTGELFF. CDR3 DNA: TGTGCCAGCAGCATTAGCGGCCTCGCGAACACCGGGGAGCTGTTTTTT. The whole variable domain, remainder taken from reference TRBV7-8 and TRBJ2-2, is GAGVSQSPRYKVAKRGQDVALRCDPISGHVSLFWYQQALGQGPEFLTYFQNEAQLDKSGLPSDRFFAERPEGSVSTLKIQRTQQEDSAVYLCASSISGLANTGELFFGEGSRLTVL.

The chain has TRBV5-1 and TRBJ2-3, with 11 bases matching TRBD2. Germline loops: CDR1 SGHRS, CDR2 YFSETQ. The CDR3 contains 15 residues. V was pared by 5 bases and J by 3 bases, with 5 bases of the junction left unmatched. CDR3 sequence: CASRRGLAETDTQYF. CDR3 coding DNA: TGCGCCAGCAGGCGGGGACTAGCGGAAACAGATACGCAGTATTTT.

The V and J genes are TRBV28 and TRBJ1-1; a weak D match, TRBD1 (6 bases). V shed 3 bases and J shed 0 bases, with 32 bases lying between them. The CDR3 is 22 amino acids. From germline, CDR1 is MDHEN and CDR2 SYDVKM. The CDR3 DNA follows: TGTGCCAGCAGTTTGGGCCGCTATCAGGAAGCCTTTCAGGGGCTTATGAACACTGAAGCTTTCTTT. This encodes CASSLGRYQEAFQGLMNTEAFF.

The V and J genes are TRBV3-1 (or the pseudogene TRBV3-2) and TRBJ2-5, with D possibly being TRBD2 (5 bases). The CDR3 runs to 14 residues. V was clipped by 4 bases and J by 7 bases, with 16 bases between them. Germline assignment: CDR1 LGHDT and CDR2 YNNKEL (reference sequence). The CDR3 reads CASSRTTRSSTQYF. The CDR3 DNA sequence: TGTGCCAGCAGCCGAACAACTAGGTCTTCGACCCAGTACTTC.

The rearrangement links TRBV6-5 to TRBJ1-4; TRBD1 agrees at 8 bases. Losses at the gene ends were 0 bases for V and 7 bases for J; bases not matched to a gene: 4. CDR3 length: 15 amino acids. CDR1 is MNHEY and CDR2 is SVGAGI in the germline V gene. CDR3 in DNA: TGTGCCAGCAGTTACTCGTACAGGGGGAGTGAAAAACTGTTTTTT. Amino acid sequence: CASSYSYRGSEKLFF.

The V and J genes are TRBV9 and TRBJ2-2, with 9 bases fitting TRBD1. With V trimmed by 2 bases and J by 4 bases, 6 bases remained unmatched. The CDR3 covers 16 residues. Germline lookup yields CDR1 SGDLS and CDR2 YYNGEE. The chain's CDR3 is CASSVQQGAGTGELFF. CDR3 coding DNA: TGTGCCAGCAGCGTTCAACAGGGGGCGGGCACCGGGGAGCTGTTTTTT. Together with reference TRBV9 and TRBJ2-2, the CDR3 gives the full variable domain: DSGVTQTPKHLITATGQRVTLRCSPRSGDLSVYWYQQSLDQGLQFLIQYYNGEERAKGNILERFSAQQFPDLHSELNLSSLELGDSALYFCASSVQQGAGTGELFFGEGSRLTVL.

The table lists this clone with a few counts. The chain combines TRBV6-5 with TRBJ1-2, with 10 bases that match TRBD1. The length of the CDR3 is 14 residues. With 6 bases clipped from V and 8 bases from J, the junction kept 9 bases outside the gene matches. Germline lookup yields CDR1 MNHEY and CDR2 SVGAGI. DNA for the CDR3: TGTGCCAGCAGCCAGGGATTGACAGGGGGCGGCTACACCTTC. As protein: CASSQGLTGGGYTF.

This clone showed up just once. This chain's CDR3 is CASSAGTDNQPQHF. Written as DNA, the CDR3 is TGTGCCAGCAGCGCCGGGACAGACAATCAGCCCCAGCATTTT. The V and J genes are TRBV5-4 and TRBJ1-5; 7 nucleotides agree with TRBD1. CDR1 is SGHNT and CDR2 is YYREEE in the germline V gene (reference sequence). V lost 4 bases to trimming and J lost 3 bases; unmatched junction nucleotides: 4. The length of the CDR3 is 14 residues.

There are many counts of this clone. The chain has TRBV6-4 and TRBJ2-6, with D possibly TRBD1 on 6 matching bases. V lost 10 bases, J lost 2 bases, and 12 bases lay in between. The length of the CDR3 is 14 residues. Per germline, CDR1 MRHNA and CDR2 SNTAGT. For the CDR3, the DNA is TGTGCCATCCACAGGGCCCCTGGGGCCAACGTCCTGACTTTC. Amino acids: CAIHRAPGANVLTF.

The rearrangement links TRBV5-1 to TRBJ1-1; D gene unclear. Trimming stripped 5 bases from V and 5 bases from J, with 13 bases between. Germline CDR1 and CDR2: SGHRS and YFSETQ. The length of the CDR3 is 13 residues. The CDR3 spells CASRTHSETEAFF. In DNA form, the CDR3 reads TGCGCCAGCAGGACACACAGTGAAACTGAAGCTTTCTTT.

The chain employs TRBV30 and TRBJ2-5; no clear D gene. V was pared by 0 bases and J by 0 bases, with 5 bases between. The germline CDR1 and CDR2 sequences are GTSNPN and SVGIG (reference sequence). The CDR3 covers 13 residues. This chain's CDR3 is CAWSVGHQETQYF. The CDR3 nucleotides are TGTGCCTGGAGTGTCGGTCACCAAGAGACCCAGTACTTC.

The chain has TRBV4-1 and TRBJ1-1; weak D call: TRBD1 (6 bases). The germline CDR1 and CDR2 sequences are MGHRA and YSYEKL. The CDR3 has 14 amino acids. The V end was cut by 3 bases, the J end by 5 bases, with 13 bases between. The chain's CDR3 is CASSQGWGRTEAFF. The CDR3 nucleotides read TGCGCCAGCAGCCAGGGCTGGGGGCGAACTGAAGCTTTCTTT.

V usage is TRBV3-1 (or the pseudogene TRBV3-2) and J usage is TRBJ2-3; D remains unclear. Trimming removed 1 base at V and 6 bases at J, with 14 bases between. The length of the CDR3 is 15 residues. Germline V gene lookup returns CDR1 LGHDT and CDR2 YNNKEL (reference sequence). CDR3 sequence (DNA): TGTGCCAGCAGCCAAGTTTCACTGAGACTTGATACGCAGTATTTT. This translates into CASSQVSLRLDTQYF.